These 18 T cell receptor beta chains were sequenced from one sample in a study of tumor-infiltrating lymphocytes in primary liver carcinoma. Total RNA amounting to approximately 460 ng was the source from which TCR beta cDNA was made with a constant-region primer. Investigators got TCR beta libraries out of three nested multiplex PCR rounds, done with slightly modified ARM-PCR. In the first two PCR rounds, TRBV1-TRBV30 forward primers were paired with a C-beta reverse primer, and each round lasted roughly 9 cycles. TCRdb redid the calling of the multiplex PCR reads with MiXCR, one entry per CDR3 protein. The sample shows under 50,000 distinct CDR3 sequences, about two thirds of them seen only once. Co-extraction yielded RNA and DNA from 20-30 mg of unsorted bulk tissue. Sequenced input: liver tumor tissue from sampling region 5. Subset indicated: tumor region T5, tumor centre. The receptor set was obtained from a man between 40 and 49 years old with primary liver carcinoma and hepatitis B virus infection.

As concerns this clonotype: Because it lacks the conserved phenylalanine or tryptophan at the end, this CDR3 is likely a read error. The CDR3 spells CASSQSSGNTGELFI. The CDR3 DNA reads as TGCGCCAGCAGCCAATCTAGTGGGAACACCGGGGAGCTGTTTATT. This chain uses TRBV4-1 with TRBJ2-2, with no clear D. The ends were cut back, 2 bases at V and 1 base at J, with 8 bases in the middle. CDR1 is MGHRA and CDR2 is YSYEKL in the germline V gene. The CDR3 runs 15 residues.

As to this clonotype: The germline gene is not matched at one end of the junction; a read error may be the cause. The J gene is TRBJ2-6, the V gene TRBV6-5; D possibly corresponds to TRBD1 (6 bases). The CDR3 runs 18 residues. Looked up from germline, CDR1 is MNHEY and CDR2 is SVGAGI. This chain's CDR3 is CASSLWTVMKAGAKVLTF. Written as DNA, the CDR3 is TGTGCCAGTAGTCTTTGGACAGTGATGAAAGCTGGGGCCAAGGTCCTGACTTTC.

With regard to this clonotype: It may be a read error: a sequence one base away is much more abundant. V gene TRBV28 combines with J gene TRBJ1-3; no clear D. This CDR3 spans 15 amino acids. Per the germline V gene, CDR1 is MDHEN and CDR2 is SYDVKM. V lost 6 bases and J lost 4, with 16 bases in between. The CDR3 DNA reads as TGTGCCAGCAGCCCCGGGTTTGGGCAAGGAAACACCATATATTTT. Translating it yields CASSPGFGQGNTIYF.

Comments on this clonotype: A much larger clone sits a single nucleotide away, making a read error possible. The genes are TRBV7-9 and TRBJ2-1; 9 bases map to TRBD1. This CDR3 comprises 14 residues. Germline CDR1 is SEHNR and CDR2 is FQNEAQ (reference sequence). CDR3 residues: CASTSGQGDNEQLF. For the CDR3, the DNA is TGTGCCAGCACCTCGGGACAGGGCGACAATGAGCAGTTATTC.

With respect to this clonotype: It may be a read error: a sequence one base away is much more abundant. The chain recombines TRBV5-1 with TRBJ2-2; TRBD2 matches at 15 bases. Germline assignment: CDR1 SGHRS and CDR2 YFSETQ. V was pared by 2 bases and J by 2 bases, with 4 bases of the junction left unmatched. The CDR3 is made up of 18 amino acids. The CDR3 reads CASSFGTSGRTNTGELFF. CDR3 coding DNA: TGCGCCAGCAGCTTTGGGACTAGCGGGAGGACAAACACCGGGGAGCTGTTTTTT.

On this clonotype itself: A read error may explain this, as a much larger clone is one base away. The chain recombines TRBV5-1 with TRBJ2-5; the match to TRBD2 covers 11 bases. The J segment lost 2 bases and the V segment lost 0 bases, leaving 6 bases of the junction unmatched. This CDR3 contains 17 residues. CDR1 and CDR2 from the germline V gene are SGHRS and YFSETQ. The CDR3 reads CASSLAVTSGSQETQYF. CDR3 coding DNA: TGCGCCAGCAGCTTGGCCGTAACTAGCGGGAGTCAAGAGACCCAGTACTTC. Filled out from reference TRBV5-1 and TRBJ2-5, the complete variable domain reads KAGVTQTPRYLIKTRGQQVTLSCSPISGHRSVSWYQQTPGQGLQFLFEYFSETQRNKGNFPGRFSGRQFSNSRSEMNVSTLELGDSALYLCASSLAVTSGSQETQYFGPGTRLLVL.

This clonotype has just one count. The chain combines TRBV6-5 with TRBJ2-1; TRBD1 aligns across 7 bases. V was pared by 7 bases and J by 5 bases, with 5 bases of the junction left unmatched. Looked up from germline, CDR1 is MNHEY and CDR2 is SVGAGI. The CDR3 sequence is 13 residues long. As DNA, the CDR3 is TGTGCCAGCAACTGGACAGGTAACAATGAGCAGTTCTTC. Translating it yields CASNWTGNNEQFF.

On this clonotype itself: At one end, the junction sequence differs from germline, possibly due to a read error. The rearrangement uses TRBV6-2 or TRBV6-3 and TRBJ2-7; D remains ambiguous. The CDR3 spans 12 residues. The V gene's germline CDR1 is MNHEY and CDR2 SVGEGT. The CDR3 loop reads CSSSYNPYDQYF. CDR3 DNA: TGTTCCAGCAGCTACAATCCGTACGATCAGTACTTC.

As for this clonotype: The CDR3 does not end in the conserved phenylalanine or tryptophan, so this is likely a read error. No DNA is shown, since the ends of the CDR3 on it are uncertain; the CDR3 is the one TCRdb lists. The chain couples TRBV5-4 to TRBJ2-1. 13 amino acids form the CDR3, both terminal residues included. Germline V gene data show CDR1 as SGHNT and CDR2 as YYREEE (reference sequence). The CDR3 here is CAGEWYSCNEQFL.

On this clonotype: The junction does not match germline at one end; this may be a read error. CDR3: CANSGTSGDQETQYF. The CDR3 DNA follows: TGCGCCAACAGTGGTACTAGCGGCGACCAAGAGACCCAGTACTTC. The rearrangement joins TRBV10-2 to TRBJ2-5, with 8 bases matching TRBD2. Germline lookup yields CDR1 WSHSY and CDR2 SAAADI. The CDR3 is made up of 15 amino acids.

The J gene is TRBJ2-7, the V gene TRBV7-3; 13 bases match TRBD2. Trimming took 2 bases from V and 4 from J; bases not matched to a gene: 2. CDR3 size: 15 residues. The germline CDR1 and CDR2 sequences are SGHTA and FQGTGA. CDR3: CASSLGLAGVYEQYF. DNA of the CDR3: TGTGCCAGCAGCTTAGGACTAGCGGGAGTTTACGAGCAGTACTTC.

This clonotype showed up many times. The chain carries TRBV29-1 and TRBJ2-3; 10 bases map to TRBD2. Germline loops: CDR1 SQVTM, CDR2 ANQGSEA. The CDR3 consists of 16 residues. The ends lost 3 bases at V and 5 bases at J; junction bases unmatched: 11. In nucleotides, the CDR3 is TGCAGCGTTGACTTTCTAGCGGGAGAGGGAGGAGATACGCAGTATTTT. Amino acid sequence: CSVDFLAGEGGDTQYF.

In regard to this clonotype: This could be a read error, since a much larger clone is one nucleotide away. The chain combines TRBV30 with TRBJ2-6; 12 nucleotides agree with TRBD1. Losses at the gene ends were 3 bases for V and 5 bases for J; bases not matched to a gene: 5. There are 16 residues in the CDR3. Germline V CDR1 and CDR2: GTSNPN, SVGIG (reference sequence). The CDR3 sequence is CAWSTGQGARANVLTF. The CDR3 bases are TGTGCCTGGAGCACGGGACAGGGGGCTCGGGCCAACGTCCTGACTTTC.

Regarding this clonotype: One end of the junction does not line up with germline, which may come from a read error. The rearrangement joins TRBV6-5 to TRBJ2-2, with TRBD2 as a possible D gene (5 bases). Germline loops: CDR1 MNHEY, CDR2 SVGAGI. There are 15 residues in the CDR3. The CDR3 coding sequence is TGTGCCAGCAGTTACGCAATGGACTGCACCGGGGAACTGTTTTTT. Its protein is CASSYAMDCTGELFF.

The chain has TRBV6-1 and TRBJ2-7; 12 positions match TRBD2. The CDR3 has 14 residues. Germline-derived CDR1 and CDR2 are MNHNS and SASEGT. Here the CDR3 reads CTNSGLAGSYEQYF. CDR3 nucleotides: TGTACCAACAGTGGACTAGCGGGATCTTACGAGCAGTACTTC.

As concerns this clonotype: The germline gene is not matched at one end of the junction; a read error may be the cause. The V gene is TRBV11-2, the J gene TRBJ1-2; no reliable D call. CDR1 and CDR2 (germline): SGHAT, FQNNGV. This CDR3 is 12 amino acids long. The CDR3 DNA is TGTGCCAGCAGCACCTCCCCCTATGGCTACGCCTTC. This sequence encodes CASSTSPYGYAF.

Points on this clonotype: No conserved phenylalanine or tryptophan ends this CDR3, so it is likely a read error. The J gene is TRBJ2-6, the V gene TRBV6-2 or TRBV6-3, with 7 nucleotides matching TRBD2. Germline V gene lookup returns CDR1 MNHEY and CDR2 SVGEGT. This CDR3 spans 21 amino acids. This CDR3 is CVSTPRRRGSSGASGANVLTL. The CDR3 nucleotides are TGTGTCAGCACCCCCAGGAGACGTGGGTCTAGCGGCGCCTCTGGGGCCAATGTCCTGACTTTA.

The J gene is TRBJ2-7, the V gene TRBV6-1, with D perhaps TRBD1 or TRBD2 (5 bases each). This CDR3 is 15 amino acids long. V was clipped by 11 bases and J by 5 bases, with 25 bases between them. Germline lookup yields CDR1 MNHNS and CDR2 SASEGT. DNA of the CDR3: TGTGCCGACAGTGTAATGGCACACCGGGGTGACGAGCAGTACTTC. It codes for CADSVMAHRGDEQYF.